Listed here are 18 T cell receptor beta chains from one sample, sequenced in a study of cytomegalovirus exposure and HLA in healthy donors. PCR employed 60 Vbeta and 13 Jbeta primers. TCRdb's copy holds only in-frame clones and misses some; the assay was immunoSEQ multiplex PCR. The sample has about 140,000 clones, around 73% seen once. Sequenced sample: PBMCs. These receptors all come from a human donor in good health.

The J gene is TRBJ1-1, the V gene TRBV6-1; D might be TRBD1 (5 bases). CDR3 length: 13 residues. The germline gives CDR1 MNHNS, CDR2 SASEGT. V gave up 2 bases and J gave up 2 bases, with 6 bases separating them. CDR3 sequence (DNA): TGTGCCAGCAGTGAACAGGGAAACACTGAAGCTTTCTTT. This encodes CASSEQGNTEAFF.

Worth noting for this clone: Other DNA sequences in this sample translate to the same CDR3. V is TRBV5-1 and J is TRBJ2-7; 10 bases map to TRBD1. CDR1 is SGHRS and CDR2 is YFSETQ in the germline V gene. V trimming: 4 bases; J trimming: 1 base; junction bases outside the gene matches: 2. This CDR3 contains 14 residues. The CDR3 loop reads CASSLGQGSYEQYF. DNA of the CDR3: TGCGCCAGCAGCCTGGGACAGGGGTCCTACGAGCAGTACTTC.

The chain joins TRBV30 to TRBJ1-4; 7 bases are shared with TRBD1. From germline, CDR1 is GTSNPN and CDR2 SVGIG (reference sequence). The CDR3 contains 13 residues. V was pared by 6 bases and J by 7 bases, with 8 bases of the junction left unmatched. This chain's CDR3 is CACTTGSTEKLFF. DNA of the CDR3: TGTGCCTGCACGACAGGGAGTACTGAAAAACTGTTTTTT. The full variable domain, its missing parts supplied by reference TRBV30 and TRBJ1-4, is SQTIHQWPATLVQPVGSPLSLECTVEGTSNPNLYWYRQAAGRGLQLLFYSVGIGQISSEVPQNLSASRPQDRQFILSSKKLLLSDSGFYLCACTTGSTEKLFFGSGTQLSVL.

J is TRBJ1-1 and V is TRBV10-1; D call uncertain. Between the trimmed V and J ends, which lost 6 bases and 4 bases, there was a span of 12 bases. In germline, CDR1 is WNHNN, CDR2 SYGVQD (reference sequence). The CDR3 has 13 amino acids. Here the CDR3 DNA reads TGCGCCAGCAGGTTCGGGGTATCCACTGAAGCTTTCTTT. Protein: CASRFGVSTEAFF.

The chain links TRBV5-6 to TRBJ2-1, with 8 bases aligning to TRBD2. The CDR3 extends over 15 amino acids. Per germline, CDR1 SGHDT and CDR2 YYEEEE. Trimming at V came to 0 bases and at J to 4 bases, leaving 3 bases not matched to a gene. CDR3 sequence reads: CASSLGVAGYNEQFF. Written as DNA, the CDR3 is TGTGCCAGCAGCTTGGGGGTAGCGGGGTACAATGAGCAGTTCTTC.

This chain joins TRBV11-3 and TRBJ2-7; possible D gene TRBD2, 6 bases. The length of the CDR3 is 13 residues. V lost 1 base to trimming and J lost 2 bases, with 6 bases between them. The germline V gene encodes CDR1 SGHNT and CDR2 YENEEA. As DNA, the CDR3 is TGTGCCAGCAGCTTAGGACTAGCCTACGAGCAGTACTTC. Encoded protein: CASSLGLAYEQYF. The whole variable domain, remainder taken from reference TRBV11-3 and TRBJ2-7, is EAGVVQSPRYKIIEKKQPVAFWCNPISGHNTLYWYLQNLGQGPELLIRYENEEAVDDSQLPKDRFSAERLKGVDSTLKIQPAELGDSAVYLCASSLGLAYEQYFGPGTRLTVT.

A single count supports this clone. V usage is TRBV7-9 and J usage is TRBJ2-1; 12 bases align to TRBD2. There are 15 residues in the CDR3. V lost 9 bases and J lost 8; bases outside the gene matches: 11. Germline V gives CDR1 SEHNR, CDR2 FQNEAQ (reference sequence). DNA of the CDR3: TGTGCCAGTCCGTCGACTAGCGGGAGTGAGGATGAGCAGTTCTTC. Protein sequence: CASPSTSGSEDEQFF.

This rearrangement joins TRBV11-3 to TRBJ2-5; TRBD2 aligns across 8 bases. Germline values: CDR1 SGHNT, CDR2 YENEEA. V dropped 2 bases and J dropped 5; count of bases not matched to a gene: 7. This CDR3 is built from 15 residues. CDR3 in amino acids: CASSLSSGWGETQYF. The CDR3 coding sequence is TGTGCCAGCAGCTTATCTAGCGGGTGGGGGGAGACCCAGTACTTC.

V is TRBV10-2 and J is TRBJ2-5; 11 nucleotides line up with TRBD2. Gene TRBJ2-7 matches the end of the DNA better, so the J call may be wrong. Germline lookup yields CDR1 WSHSY and CDR2 SAAADI. There are 14 residues in the CDR3. The CDR3 DNA reads as TGCGCCAGCAGTGGACTAGCGGGAAAAAGCGAGCAGTACTTC. Translation gives CASSGLAGKSEQYF.

The chain uses TRBV28 and TRBJ1-1; 8 nucleotides match TRBD1. Germline assignment: CDR1 MDHEN and CDR2 SYDVKM. The CDR3 has 17 residues. J was trimmed by 1 base and V by 6 bases; bases with no gene match: 13. CDR3: CASRPAGQGLKNTEAFF. DNA for the CDR3: TGTGCCAGCAGACCCGCCGGACAGGGCTTAAAGAACACTGAAGCTTTCTTT.

V gene TRBV7-9 combines with J gene TRBJ2-6; a weak D match, TRBD2 (5 bases). CDR3 length: 15 amino acids. CDR1 SEHNR and CDR2 FQNEAQ come from the germline V gene (reference sequence). Trimming shortened V by 5 bases and J by 1 base, and 9 bases separated the two germline ends. For the CDR3, the DNA is TGTGCCAGCAGCCAACGGGGTTCTGGGGCCAACGTCCTGACTTTC. Encoded protein: CASSQRGSGANVLTF.

This chain links TRBV19 with TRBJ1-1; TRBD1 aligns across 9 bases. The CDR3 has 14 residues. Per the germline V gene, CDR1 is LNHDA and CDR2 is SQIVND (reference sequence). The junction had 6 bases not matched to a gene; V was cut back by 6 bases and J by 4 bases. The CDR3 DNA reads TGTGCCAGTAGCCCGACAGGGGGTACCACTGAAGCTTTCTTT. It translates to CASSPTGGTTEAFF.

V gene TRBV4-1 combines with J gene TRBJ2-3, with TRBD2 identical over 7 bases. CDR1 is MGHRA and CDR2 is YSYEKL in the germline V gene. This CDR3 contains 18 residues. The J segment lost 4 bases and the V segment lost 5 bases, leaving 18 bases of the junction unmatched. As DNA, the CDR3 is TGCGCCAGCAGCTCCCCCCCGGAGGGCGGGGCGGGGGCAGATACGCAGTATTTT. It specifies CASSSPPEGGAGADTQYF.

This clone appeared a few times. The genes are TRBV5-1 and TRBJ2-7, with 11 bases matching TRBD1. Germline V gene lookup returns CDR1 SGHRS and CDR2 YFSETQ. J was trimmed by 12 bases and V by 0 bases; bases with no gene match: 8. The CDR3 sequence is 14 residues long. The CDR3 here is CASSLEGTGGNPYF. The CDR3 nucleotides are TGCGCCAGCAGCTTGGAAGGGACAGGGGGTAACCCGTACTTC.

The sample holds one count of this clone. This chain links TRBV6-5 with TRBJ2-7; no clear D gene. CDR1 is MNHEY, CDR2 SVGAGI, per germline. This CDR3 has 11 residues. V was cut by 2 bases and J by 5 bases, with 4 bases left in between. In DNA, the CDR3 is TGTGCCAGCAGTTACGGAGACGAGCAGTACTTC. Its translation: CASSYGDEQYF.

V gene TRBV6-5 combines with J gene TRBJ2-5; the match to TRBD1 covers 7 bases. The CDR3 sequence is 13 residues long. J lost 3 bases, V lost 2 bases, and 0 bases had no gene match. Germline CDR1 and CDR2: MNHEY and SVGAGI. The CDR3, as DNA: TGTGCCAGCAGTTACGACAGGGAAGAGACCCAGTACTTC. The encoded protein is CASSYDREETQYF.

The chain employs TRBV9 and TRBJ2-7; 7 bases fit TRBD2. This CDR3 is 15 amino acids long. V trimming: 0 bases; J trimming: 2 bases; junction bases outside the gene matches: 5. CDR1 SGDLS and CDR2 YYNGEE come from the germline V gene. The CDR3 is CASSVGLAEAYEQYF. The CDR3 DNA reads as TGTGCCAGCAGCGTAGGACTAGCAGAAGCCTACGAGCAGTACTTC.

The chain carries TRBV4-1 and TRBJ1-2, with D possibly TRBD1 on 5 matching bases. From germline, CDR1 is MGHRA and CDR2 YSYEKL. The length of the CDR3 is 16 residues. The V end was cut by 4 bases, the J end by 0 bases, with 15 bases between. CDR3 sequence (DNA): TGCGCCAGCAGCCGAGAAGACAGTTTAGCTAACTATGGCTACACCTTC. It codes for CASSREDSLANYGYTF.